Reported below is one T cell receptor (beta chain). V was clipped by 6 bases and J by 4 bases; unmatched bases: 7. The CDR3 is made up of 13 amino acids. Germline V gives CDR1 SQVTM, CDR2 ANQGSEA. These data belong to a study of shared T cell receptors in the human thymus. Sequencing used immunoSEQ multiplex PCR; TCRdb keeps in-frame clones, though not all of them. The profile shows 640,000 or so clones, 87% of them singletons. The same sample was also studied in work on human thymus T cells. From that study: Healthy Finnish infants having corrective surgery for congenital heart defects served as donors. The authors found apparently biased V and J gene usage in thymic and blood repertoires. The related literature has documented a marked overlap of thymic repertoires among unrelated individuals.

The sequence derives from a boy less than two years old with a congenital heart defect. V gene TRBV29-1 combines with J gene TRBJ1-1; 8 nucleotides align to TRBD1. Sequences were obtained from thymocytes. CDR3 region: CSVSGGSGTEAFF. CDR3 bases: TGCAGCGTCTCAGGGGGCTCGGGCACTGAAGCTTTCTTT.